The rows below give T cell receptor beta chains drawn from one sample of a study of T cell responses to AZD1222 COVID-19 vaccine. Profiled with immunoSEQ multiplex PCR; TCRdb holds only in-frame clones, not every one. Among some 110,000 clones, around 89% were seen once, and the ten largest hold roughly 4.5%. The material was peripheral blood, obtained on day 0 of AZD1222 vaccination. Receptors were obtained from an adult in good health. Both conserved end residues are part of each CDR3. The D gene is left open where the match is weak. Not all rows give a size; the values are once, few, many and, for expanded clones, a class.

cdr3_length: 15
j_call: TRBJ2-7
d_call: TRBD2
v_call: TRBV11-2
clone_size: -
cdr3_nt: TGTGCCAGCAGCTTAGATCGGGAGGGATCCTACGAGCAGTACTTC
cdr3_aa: CASSLDREGSYEQYF

cdr3_length: 15
j_call: TRBJ2-5
d_call: -
v_call: TRBV7-6
clone_size: -
cdr3_nt: TGTGCCAGCAGCCCCCGGGGGGCGGCACAAGAGACCCAGTACTTC
cdr3_aa: CASSPRGAAQETQYF

cdr3_length: 12
j_call: TRBJ2-1
d_call: -
v_call: TRBV7-3
clone_size: -
cdr3_nt: TGTGCCAGCTCGAGGGGCCTGGATGAGCAGTTCTTC
cdr3_aa: CASSRGLDEQFF

cdr3_length: 14
j_call: TRBJ2-3
d_call: -
v_call: TRBV7-9
clone_size: -
cdr3_nt: TGTGCCAGCAGCTTGGGGCAGGGGAGAGATACGCAGTATTTT
cdr3_aa: CASSLGQGRDTQYF

cdr3_length: 14
j_call: TRBJ2-1
d_call: TRBD1
v_call: TRBV5-6
clone_size: few
cdr3_nt: TGTGCCAGCAGCCCTAACTACAGGGGCAATGAGCAGTTCTTC
cdr3_aa: CASSPNYRGNEQFF

cdr3_length: 13
j_call: TRBJ1-1
d_call: TRBD1
v_call: TRBV7-2
clone_size: -
cdr3_nt: TGTGCCAGCAGCTTAGACAGGGGAACTGAAGCTTTCTTT
cdr3_aa: CASSLDRGTEAFF

cdr3_length: 14
j_call: TRBJ1-1
d_call: -
v_call: TRBV11-1
clone_size: -
cdr3_nt: TGTGCCAGCAGCTTATATCTAGCGAACACTGAAGCTTTCTTT
cdr3_aa: CASSLYLANTEAFF

cdr3_length: 18
j_call: TRBJ1-1
d_call: TRBD1
v_call: TRBV4-3
clone_size: -
cdr3_nt: TGCGCCAGCAGGTCCACTACAGGGGGGGTCGGGATGAACACTGAAGCTTTCTTT
cdr3_aa: CASRSTTGGVGMNTEAFF

cdr3_length: 15
j_call: TRBJ2-1
d_call: TRBD2
v_call: TRBV5-1
clone_size: -
cdr3_nt: TGCGCCAGCAGCTCAATCCCGGGACTAGGTGAGGAGCAGTTCTTC
cdr3_aa: CASSSIPGLGEEQFF

cdr3_length: 16
j_call: TRBJ2-3
d_call: -
v_call: TRBV7-3
clone_size: once
cdr3_nt: TGTGCCAGCAGCTTAGTAGAGGGGGGGACCTCAAATACGCAGTATTTT
cdr3_aa: CASSLVEGGTSNTQYF

cdr3_length: 13
j_call: TRBJ2-5
d_call: -
v_call: TRBV6-5
clone_size: -
cdr3_nt: TGTGCCAGCAGGTATCGATTGATGGAGACCCAGTACTTC
cdr3_aa: CASRYRLMETQYF

cdr3_length: 13
j_call: TRBJ1-5
d_call: TRBD1
v_call: TRBV27
clone_size: -
cdr3_nt: TGTGCCAGCGGGACAGGGGACAATCAGCCCCAGCATTTT
cdr3_aa: CASGTGDNQPQHF

cdr3_length: 14
j_call: TRBJ2-5
d_call: TRBD1
v_call: TRBV27
clone_size: -
cdr3_nt: TGTGCCAGCAGTTTATCGGGACAGGGGGAGACCCAGTACTTC
cdr3_aa: CASSLSGQGETQYF

cdr3_length: 15
j_call: TRBJ1-5
d_call: TRBD1
v_call: TRBV18
clone_size: -
cdr3_nt: TGTGCCAGCTCACCTCAGGGACAGGGGCATCAGCCCCAGCATTTT
cdr3_aa: CASSPQGQGHQPQHF

cdr3_length: 15
j_call: TRBJ1-1
d_call: TRBD1
v_call: TRBV6-2/TRBV6-3
clone_size: -
cdr3_nt: TGTGCCAGCAGTTACGTGGGACAGAAATACACTGAAGCTTTCTTT
cdr3_aa: CASSYVGQKYTEAFF

cdr3_length: 20
j_call: TRBJ1-6
d_call: -
v_call: TRBV18
clone_size: -
cdr3_nt: TGTGCCAGCTCACCTGGACCAATAACACAGGGAAGCTCCTATAATTCACCCCTCCACTTT
cdr3_aa: CASSPGPITQGSSYNSPLHF

cdr3_length: 14
j_call: TRBJ1-1
d_call: -
v_call: TRBV7-9
clone_size: -
cdr3_nt: TGTGCCAGCAGCTTACACCAGGGGAGCACTGAAGCTTTCTTT
cdr3_aa: CASSLHQGSTEAFF

cdr3_length: 11
j_call: TRBJ1-2
d_call: -
v_call: TRBV5-1
clone_size: -
cdr3_nt: TGCGCCAGCAGCGAGGGGTTCGGCTACACCTTC
cdr3_aa: CASSEGFGYTF

cdr3_length: 13
j_call: TRBJ1-2
d_call: -
v_call: TRBV25-1
clone_size: -
cdr3_nt: TGTGCCAGCAGTGAAGCAGGAAAAGAAGGCTACACCTTC
cdr3_aa: CASSEAGKEGYTF

cdr3_length: 16
j_call: TRBJ1-2
d_call: -
v_call: TRBV12-5
clone_size: -
cdr3_nt: TGTGCTAGTGGTTTGCCTCGGTGGGGGGTGGACTATGGCTACACCTTC
cdr3_aa: CASGLPRWGVDYGYTF

cdr3_length: 15
j_call: TRBJ2-3
d_call: TRBD2
v_call: TRBV20-1
clone_size: -
cdr3_nt: TGCAGTGCCAGTACCGGGACTAGCGGTACAGATACGCAGTATTTT
cdr3_aa: CSASTGTSGTDTQYF

cdr3_length: 14
j_call: TRBJ1-2
d_call: -
v_call: TRBV7-2
clone_size: -
cdr3_nt: TGTGCCAGCAGCACCCGGACAGCCTCCTATGGCTACACCTTC
cdr3_aa: CASSTRTASYGYTF

cdr3_length: 14
j_call: TRBJ1-2
d_call: -
v_call: TRBV2
clone_size: -
cdr3_nt: TGTGCCAGCAGTGAAAGGGGGTGGACCTATGGCTACACCTTC
cdr3_aa: CASSERGWTYGYTF

cdr3_length: 16
j_call: TRBJ1-5
d_call: -
v_call: TRBV7-8
clone_size: -
cdr3_nt: TGTGCCAGCAGCTTGGACAGACCATATAGCAATCAGCCCCAGCATTTT
cdr3_aa: CASSLDRPYSNQPQHF

cdr3_length: 13
j_call: TRBJ1-2
d_call: -
v_call: TRBV19
clone_size: -
cdr3_nt: TGTGCCAGTAGGGAAAGGGGAGGCTATGGCTACACCTTC
cdr3_aa: CASRERGGYGYTF

cdr3_length: 17
j_call: TRBJ1-2
d_call: TRBD1
v_call: TRBV18
clone_size: -
cdr3_nt: TGTGCCAGCTCACCTGGGGACAGACTGGCGGCTAACTATGGCTACACCTTC
cdr3_aa: CASSPGDRLAANYGYTF

cdr3_length: 15
j_call: TRBJ2-7
d_call: TRBD1
v_call: TRBV6-2/TRBV6-3
clone_size: medium-sized
cdr3_nt: TGTGCCAGCAGTCCCGGGACAGGGGATTCAAACGAGCAGTACTTC
cdr3_aa: CASSPGTGDSNEQYF

cdr3_length: 14
j_call: TRBJ2-4
d_call: -
v_call: TRBV11-3
clone_size: -
cdr3_nt: TGTGCCAGCAGCTTAGATCCCAAGACAAACATTCAGTACTTC
cdr3_aa: CASSLDPKTNIQYF

cdr3_length: 15
j_call: TRBJ1-3
d_call: TRBD1
v_call: TRBV10-3
clone_size: -
cdr3_nt: TGTGCCATCAGCATCCCGGGACAGGGTGCGGACACCATATATTTT
cdr3_aa: CAISIPGQGADTIYF

cdr3_length: 15
j_call: TRBJ2-7
d_call: -
v_call: TRBV3-1/TRBV3-2
clone_size: -
cdr3_nt: TGTGCCAGCAGCCAACGCCCAACTAGAGAGGGCGAGCAGTACTTC
cdr3_aa: CASSQRPTREGEQYF

cdr3_length: 17
j_call: TRBJ1-3
d_call: -
v_call: TRBV19
clone_size: -
cdr3_nt: TGTGCCAGTAGTCCCCTGGGAAACTCACGCTCTGGAAACACCATATATTTT
cdr3_aa: CASSPLGNSRSGNTIYF

cdr3_length: 14
j_call: TRBJ2-4
d_call: -
v_call: TRBV19
clone_size: -
cdr3_nt: TGTGCCAGTAGTACATACGAAAGGGGGAACATTCAGTACTTC
cdr3_aa: CASSTYERGNIQYF

cdr3_length: 16
j_call: TRBJ2-5
d_call: TRBD1
v_call: TRBV18
clone_size: -
cdr3_nt: TGTGCCAGCTCACCATTTTCAGGGGGCGCGAAGGAGACCCAGTACTTC
cdr3_aa: CASSPFSGGAKETQYF

cdr3_length: 16
j_call: TRBJ1-5
d_call: -
v_call: TRBV27
clone_size: -
cdr3_nt: TGTGCCAGCAGTCCCGAGGCGGTTATCGCGACACAGCCCCAGCATTTT
cdr3_aa: CASSPEAVIATQPQHF

cdr3_length: 13
j_call: TRBJ1-4
d_call: -
v_call: TRBV27
clone_size: -
cdr3_nt: TGTGCCAGCAGTTGGCGGGGCGGCGAAAAACTGTTTTTT
cdr3_aa: CASSWRGGEKLFF

cdr3_length: 14
j_call: TRBJ2-5
d_call: TRBD2
v_call: TRBV5-1
clone_size: -
cdr3_nt: TGCGCCAGCAGCTCGGGACTAGTGGAAGAGACCCAGTACTTC
cdr3_aa: CASSSGLVEETQYF

cdr3_length: 13
j_call: TRBJ2-5
d_call: -
v_call: TRBV18
clone_size: -
cdr3_nt: TGTGCCAGCTCGGCCGGGGCTGGGGAGACCCAGTACTTC
cdr3_aa: CASSAGAGETQYF

cdr3_length: 14
j_call: TRBJ1-1
d_call: -
v_call: TRBV3-1/TRBV3-2
clone_size: -
cdr3_nt: TGTGCCAGCAGCCCCCTCGTCGCGAACACTGAAGCTTTCTTT
cdr3_aa: CASSPLVANTEAFF

cdr3_length: 20
j_call: TRBJ2-3
d_call: TRBD1
v_call: TRBV4-3
clone_size: -
cdr3_nt: TGCGCCAGCAGCCTAAGCCGGACAGGGGCATCGGGACCACCCACAGATACGCAGTATTTT
cdr3_aa: CASSLSRTGASGPPTDTQYF

cdr3_length: 16
j_call: TRBJ1-4
d_call: TRBD1
v_call: TRBV7-8
clone_size: -
cdr3_nt: TGTGCCAGCAGCTTAATTCGGGACAGCCCAGCAGGGAAACTGTTTTTT
cdr3_aa: CASSLIRDSPAGKLFF

cdr3_length: 15
j_call: TRBJ2-2
d_call: -
v_call: TRBV9
clone_size: once
cdr3_nt: TGTGCCAGCAGCGTAGTTGGGGGCGAGGGCGGGGAGCTGTTTTTT
cdr3_aa: CASSVVGGEGGELFF

cdr3_length: 13
j_call: TRBJ2-5
d_call: TRBD1
v_call: TRBV24-1
clone_size: -
cdr3_nt: TGTGCCACCTCCCGGACAGGGGAAAAGACCCAGTACTTC
cdr3_aa: CATSRTGEKTQYF

cdr3_length: 14
j_call: TRBJ1-3
d_call: TRBD1
v_call: TRBV7-2
clone_size: -
cdr3_nt: TGTGCCAGCAGCTTAGGCAGGGGGCGGAACACCATATATTTT
cdr3_aa: CASSLGRGRNTIYF

cdr3_length: 15
j_call: TRBJ1-2
d_call: -
v_call: TRBV27
clone_size: -
cdr3_nt: TGTGCCAGCAGTTCCCGCCCCAGGGGTAACTATGGCTACACCTTC
cdr3_aa: CASSSRPRGNYGYTF

cdr3_length: 17
j_call: TRBJ1-1
d_call: TRBD1
v_call: TRBV14
clone_size: -
cdr3_nt: TGTGCCAGCAGTCCCTATGACAGGGGAGTAGGGAACACTGAAGCTTTCTTT
cdr3_aa: CASSPYDRGVGNTEAFF

cdr3_length: 15
j_call: TRBJ1-5
d_call: -
v_call: TRBV7-2
clone_size: -
cdr3_nt: TGTGCCAGCAGCTTAGGAGGGGTCGGGGATCAGCCCCAGCATTTT
cdr3_aa: CASSLGGVGDQPQHF

cdr3_length: 14
j_call: TRBJ2-5
d_call: -
v_call: TRBV21-1
clone_size: -
cdr3_nt: TGTGCCAGCAGCCCGCGGACAGTTTTGGAGACCCAGTACTTC
cdr3_aa: CASSPRTVLETQYF

cdr3_length: 15
j_call: TRBJ2-1
d_call: -
v_call: TRBV9
clone_size: -
cdr3_nt: TGTGCCAGCAGCGGCCGGGACGACTACTACAATGAGCAGTTCTTC
cdr3_aa: CASSGRDDYYNEQFF

cdr3_length: 14
j_call: TRBJ1-2
d_call: -
v_call: TRBV28
clone_size: -
cdr3_nt: TGTGCCAGCAGTCTAGGGGGGCAAAACTATGGCTACACCTTC
cdr3_aa: CASSLGGQNYGYTF

cdr3_length: 13
j_call: TRBJ2-7
d_call: -
v_call: TRBV2
clone_size: -
cdr3_nt: TGTGCCACCGAGAGGGACTTCTCCTACGAGCAGTACTTC
cdr3_aa: CATERDFSYEQYF

cdr3_length: 16
j_call: TRBJ1-4
d_call: TRBD1
v_call: TRBV27
clone_size: -
cdr3_nt: TGTGCCAGCAGTTTGGGACAGGGACGGGGGTATGAAAAACTGTTTTTT
cdr3_aa: CASSLGQGRGYEKLFF

cdr3_length: 15
j_call: TRBJ1-2
d_call: -
v_call: TRBV25-1
clone_size: -
cdr3_nt: TGTGCCAGCAGTGAACCGGCCGGTCGTGAATATGGCTACACCTTC
cdr3_aa: CASSEPAGREYGYTF